The clone carrying this TCR beta chain has more than one count but fewer than ten. This sample stems from a study of regulatory T cells in long-lasting Graves disease. Building of the TCR beta libraries involved iRepertoire HTBI primers and Arm-PCR of CDR3 regions. TCRdb analysed the multiplex PCR reads with MiXCR anew, one entry per CDR3 protein. Of a few hundred thousand distinct CDR3 sequences in the sample, 22% are singletons; the top ten hold roughly 14%. The CDR3 totals 15 residues. Germline V gene data show CDR1 as MGHRA and CDR2 as YSYEKL. V dropped 1 base and J dropped 0 bases, with 7 bases sitting between them. As to time point: persistent/refractory GD, antithyroid drugs over 5 years with positive TRAb. PBMC RNA was the source of the TCR library.

The chain carries TRBV4-1 and TRBJ1-3; D is uncertain. The sample was peripheral blood mononuclear cells (PBMCs), taken when the disease was refractory, from a patient treated with antithyroid drugs. The TCR comes from a female donor with Graves disease. The CDR3: CASSQGAGSGNTIYF. The CDR3 DNA follows: TGCGCCAGCAGCCAAGGGGCGGGCTCTGGAAACACCATATATTTT.